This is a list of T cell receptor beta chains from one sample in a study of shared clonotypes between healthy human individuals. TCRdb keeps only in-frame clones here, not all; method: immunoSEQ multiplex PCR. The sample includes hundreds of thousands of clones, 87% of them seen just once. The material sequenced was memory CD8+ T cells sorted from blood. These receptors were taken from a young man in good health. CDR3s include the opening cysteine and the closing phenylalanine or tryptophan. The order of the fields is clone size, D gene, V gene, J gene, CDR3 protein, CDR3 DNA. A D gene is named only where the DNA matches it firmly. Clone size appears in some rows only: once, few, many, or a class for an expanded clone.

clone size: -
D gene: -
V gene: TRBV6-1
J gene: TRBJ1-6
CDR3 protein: CASRSRDWRSPLHF
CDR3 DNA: TGTGCCAGCAGGAGCCGGGACTGGAGGTCACCCCTCCACTTT

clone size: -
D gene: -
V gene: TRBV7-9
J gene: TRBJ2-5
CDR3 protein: CASSPPDEGQETQYF
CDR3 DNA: TGTGCCAGCAGCCCCCCGGACGAGGGGCAAGAGACCCAGTACTTC

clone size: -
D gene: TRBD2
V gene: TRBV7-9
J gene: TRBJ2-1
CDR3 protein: CASRAGGPSEQFF
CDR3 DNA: TGTGCCAGCAGAGCGGGAGGGCCCAGTGAGCAGTTCTTC

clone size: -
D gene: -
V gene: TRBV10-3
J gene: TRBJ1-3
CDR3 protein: CAISGSSGNTIYF
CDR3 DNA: TGTGCCATCAGTGGGAGCTCTGGAAACACCATATATTTT

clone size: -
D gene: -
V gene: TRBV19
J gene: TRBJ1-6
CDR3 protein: CASSIGRGSPPLHF
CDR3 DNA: TGTGCCAGTAGTATAGGGAGGGGTTCGCCACCCCTCCACTTT

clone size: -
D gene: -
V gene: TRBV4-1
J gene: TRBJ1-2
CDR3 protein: CASSQGEGNNYGYTF
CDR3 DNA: TGCGCCAGCAGCCAAGGGGAAGGGAACAACTATGGCTACACCTTC

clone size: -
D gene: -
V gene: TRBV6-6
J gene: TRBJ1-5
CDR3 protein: CASSLGLQPQHF
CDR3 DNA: TGTGCCAGCAGCTTGGGTTTACAGCCCCAGCATTTT

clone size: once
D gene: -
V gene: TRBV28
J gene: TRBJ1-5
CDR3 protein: CASSLWWSNQPQHF
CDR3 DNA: TGTGCCAGCAGTTTATGGTGGAGTAATCAGCCCCAGCATTTT

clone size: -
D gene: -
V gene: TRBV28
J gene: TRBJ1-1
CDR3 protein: CASTSTREGDDTEAFF
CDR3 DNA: TGTGCCAGCACTTCAACCCGAGAAGGGGATGACACTGAAGCTTTCTTT

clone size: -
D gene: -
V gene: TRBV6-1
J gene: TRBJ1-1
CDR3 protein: CASSEKRYVGQDTEAFF
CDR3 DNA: TGTGCCAGCAGTGAAAAACGATATGTTGGGCAAGACACTGAAGCTTTCTTT

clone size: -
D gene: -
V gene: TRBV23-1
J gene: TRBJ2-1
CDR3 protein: CASSRRREEQFF
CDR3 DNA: TGCGCCAGCAGTCGGAGAAGGGAGGAGCAGTTCTTC

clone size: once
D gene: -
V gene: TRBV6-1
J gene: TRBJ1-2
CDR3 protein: CASRTDRNHGYTF
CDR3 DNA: TGTGCCAGCAGAACCGACAGGAATCATGGCTACACCTTC

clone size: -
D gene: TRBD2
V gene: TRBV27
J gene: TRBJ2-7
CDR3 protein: CASSWGTSVYEQYF
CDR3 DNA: TGTGCCAGCAGTTGGGGGACTAGCGTCTACGAGCAGTACTTC

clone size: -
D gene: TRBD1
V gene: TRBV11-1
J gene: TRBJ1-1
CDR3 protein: CASSFSGTGNFEAFF
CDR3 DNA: TGTGCCAGCAGCTTTTCCGGGACAGGTAATTTTGAAGCTTTCTTT

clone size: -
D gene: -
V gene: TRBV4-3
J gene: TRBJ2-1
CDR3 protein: CASSQGPAGNSYNEQFF
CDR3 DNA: TGCGCCAGCAGCCAAGGACCAGCGGGTAACTCCTACAATGAGCAGTTCTTC

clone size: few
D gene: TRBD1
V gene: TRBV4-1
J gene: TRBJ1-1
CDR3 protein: CASSHPGGADTEAFF
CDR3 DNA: TGCGCCAGCAGCCACCCAGGGGGCGCGGACACTGAAGCTTTCTTT

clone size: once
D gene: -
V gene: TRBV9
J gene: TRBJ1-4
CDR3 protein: CASSVAGSNEKLFF
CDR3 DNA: TGTGCCAGCAGCGTAGCGGGTTCTAATGAAAAACTGTTTTTT

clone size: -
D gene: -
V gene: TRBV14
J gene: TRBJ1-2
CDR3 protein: CASSASLGGRDYGYTF
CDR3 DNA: TGTGCCAGCAGCGCTAGTCTAGGGGGAAGGGACTATGGCTACACCTTC

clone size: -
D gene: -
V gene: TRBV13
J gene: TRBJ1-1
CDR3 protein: CASSLVGGNTEAFF
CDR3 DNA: TGTGCCAGCAGCTTAGTGGGGGGGAACACTGAAGCTTTCTTT

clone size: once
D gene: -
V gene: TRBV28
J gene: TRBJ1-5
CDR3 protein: CASSLRGTNQPQHF
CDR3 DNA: TGTGCCAGCAGTTTAAGGGGCACCAATCAGCCCCAGCATTTT

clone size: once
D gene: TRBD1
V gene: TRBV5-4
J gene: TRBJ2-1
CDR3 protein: CASTQTGGIYNEQFF
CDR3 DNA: TGTGCCAGCACCCAAACAGGGGGGATCTACAATGAGCAGTTCTTC

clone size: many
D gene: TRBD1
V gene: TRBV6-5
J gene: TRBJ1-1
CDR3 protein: CASSYDDRVRAFF
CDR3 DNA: TGTGCCAGCAGTTACGACGACAGGGTACGAGCTTTCTTT

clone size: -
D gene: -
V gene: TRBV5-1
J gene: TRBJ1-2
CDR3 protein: CASSLARDHGYTF
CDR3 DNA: TGCGCCAGCAGCTTGGCACGGGATCACGGCTACACCTTC